This is a list of T cell receptor beta chains from one sample in a study of blood T cell repertoires in COVID-19. The repertoire was sequenced with immunoSEQ multiplex PCR; TCRdb's copy has only in-frame clones and lacks some. The sample contains 90,000 to 95,000 clones, around 90% of which appear only once. The sample taken for sequencing was peripheral blood. Every receptor here comes from a woman between 65 and 79 years old with acute or convalescent COVID-19. Each CDR3 is given with its conserved first and last residue. The order of the fields is V gene, J gene, CDR3 protein.

>TRBV2|TRBJ2-1
CASRRIDSYNEQFF
>TRBV6-1|TRBJ2-7
CASSEVSGIEQYF
>TRBV5-6|TRBJ1-1
CASSRGSTEAFF
>TRBV2|TRBJ2-3
CASSGYSTDTQYF
>TRBV15|TRBJ1-2
CATSRVGGMNYGYTF
>TRBV19|TRBJ2-1
CASSNPSFHEQFF
>TRBV9|TRBJ2-2
CASSTGQGRTGELFF
>TRBV7-2|TRBJ2-2
CASSLGGNTGELFF
>TRBV7-3|TRBJ2-5
CASSLSSKETQYF
>TRBV6-4|TRBJ2-7
CASSEPGQGSYEQYF
>TRBV10-1|TRBJ2-3
CASRKGLGTGGTDTQYF
>TRBV15|TRBJ2-3
CATSREGQGADTQYF
>TRBV18|TRBJ2-7
CASSPTVYEQYF
>TRBV5-1|TRBJ2-3
CASNLPAGVADTQYF
>TRBV5-1|TRBJ1-6
CASCREDNSPLHF
>TRBV25-1|TRBJ2-5
CASIYPFGTGDQETQYF
>TRBV7-9|TRBJ2-7
CASSPRYSGGLFYEQYF
>TRBV24-1|TRBJ2-2
CATSDPRGGSTGELFF
>TRBV10-1|TRBJ2-3
CASSRDRSTDTQYF
>TRBV3-1/TRBV3-2|TRBJ2-7
CASSPRDMPHEQYF
>TRBV10-1|TRBJ2-7
CASSEGLAGPYEQYF
>TRBV2|TRBJ2-2
CASSDGTSGSLGTGELFF
>TRBV11-2|TRBJ2-4
CASSFKSLAKNIQYF
>TRBV11-2|TRBJ2-1
CASSLAGGVNEQFF
>TRBV30|TRBJ2-7
CAWARDRLSYEQYF
>TRBV28|TRBJ2-4
CATQDRGLAKNIQYF
>TRBV3-1/TRBV3-2|TRBJ1-3
CASTRKGVSGNTIYF
>TRBV4-1|TRBJ1-3
CASSQGLGGFSTGNTIYF
>TRBV7-6|TRBJ2-1
CASSLDPPGLAGVHEQFF
>TRBV5-1|TRBJ2-2
CASSDRDTGELFF
>TRBV20-1|TRBJ2-5
CSPGVETQYF
>TRBV6-2/TRBV6-3|TRBJ2-1
CASSWGGQGVGEQFF
>TRBV2|TRBJ2-2
CASSGNVKRGTGELFF
>TRBV4-1|TRBJ2-5
CASSLTGGGETQYF
>TRBV5-8|TRBJ2-7
CASSLVGLAATYEQYF
>TRBV2|TRBJ1-1
CASSVDRGTEAFF
>TRBV6-1|TRBJ2-7
CASSDRQGRDEQYF
>TRBV14|TRBJ2-1
CASSQARVQFF
>TRBV6-1|TRBJ1-2
CASSEVGQVGYTF
>TRBV27|TRBJ1-2
CASSLNYQANYGYTF
>TRBV7-9|TRBJ2-3
CASSPPGTRTTDTQYF
>TRBV15|TRBJ1-1
CATSRTRGRNTEAFF
>TRBV20-1|TRBJ2-3
CSASGGRAMDTQYF
>TRBV18|TRBJ2-2
CASSPPGLAGGRTGELFF
>TRBV19|TRBJ2-1
CASSIASGGESSYNEQFF
>TRBV5-1|TRBJ2-1
CASYASPRDSEQFF
>TRBV11-2|TRBJ1-1
CASRGGRAFF
>TRBV7-7|TRBJ1-1
CASSLWSTGAYFMNTEAFF